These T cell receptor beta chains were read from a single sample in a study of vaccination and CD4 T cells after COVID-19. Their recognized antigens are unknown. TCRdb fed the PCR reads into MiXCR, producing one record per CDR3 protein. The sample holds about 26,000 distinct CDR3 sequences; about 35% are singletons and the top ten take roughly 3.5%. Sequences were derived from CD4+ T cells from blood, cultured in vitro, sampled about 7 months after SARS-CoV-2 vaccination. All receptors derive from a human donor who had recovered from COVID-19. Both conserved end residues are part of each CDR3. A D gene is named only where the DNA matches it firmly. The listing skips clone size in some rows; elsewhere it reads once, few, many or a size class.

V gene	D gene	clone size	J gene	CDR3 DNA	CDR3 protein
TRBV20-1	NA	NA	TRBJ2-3	TGCAGGAGTAGCCCTGGCGGACTAGATACGCAGTATTTT	CRSSPGGLDTQYF
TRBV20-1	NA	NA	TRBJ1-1	TGCAGTGCTCTGAAGGCACACGCAGCGGACACTGAAGCTTTCTTT	CSALKAHAADTEAFF
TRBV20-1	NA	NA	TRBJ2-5	TGCAGTGCTAGAGCAGGGGCTGTAGCAGAGACCCAGTACTTC	CSARAGAVAETQYF
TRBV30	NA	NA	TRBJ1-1	TGTGCCTGGAGTGCTACGGGGCTGCCTGAAGCTTTCTTT	CAWSATGLPEAFF
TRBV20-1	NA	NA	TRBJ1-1	TGCAGTGCTAGAGCCGCCCGGGCAGGGAACACTGAAGCTTTCTTT	CSARAARAGNTEAFF
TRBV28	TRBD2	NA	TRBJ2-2	TGTGCCAGCAGTTTATGGTCTCTAGCGGGAGGCCCCGGGGAGCTGTTTTTT	CASSLWSLAGGPGELFF
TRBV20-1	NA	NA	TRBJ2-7	TGCAGTGGAGGGACGGGCCAAGGGGCCTACGAGCAGTACTTC	CSGGTGQGAYEQYF
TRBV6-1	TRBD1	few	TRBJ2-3	TGTGCCAGCAGTGGGGGACAGCGGACAGATACGCAGTATTTT	CASSGGQRTDTQYF
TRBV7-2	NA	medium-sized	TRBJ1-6	TGTGCCAGCTCGATGGGTTCACCCCTCCACTTT	CASSMGSPLHF
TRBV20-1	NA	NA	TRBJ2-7	TGCAGTGCTATATTCGAGATCTCCTACGAGCAGTACTTC	CSAIFEISYEQYF
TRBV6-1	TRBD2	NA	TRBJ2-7	TGTGCCAGCAGTGAAGCGACTAGCGGTACCTACGAGCAGTACTTC	CASSEATSGTYEQYF
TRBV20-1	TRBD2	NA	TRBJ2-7	TGCAGTGTCCCGGGACTAGCGGGAGGGGTCTACGAGCAGTACTTC	CSVPGLAGGVYEQYF
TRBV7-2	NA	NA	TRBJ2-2	TGTGCCAGCAGCTTTGGACGGACCTTCGGGGAGCTGTTTTTT	CASSFGRTFGELFF
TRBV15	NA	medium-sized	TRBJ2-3	TGTGCCACCAGCCCTCGACTAGTTCTTGATACGCAGTATTTT	CATSPRLVLDTQYF
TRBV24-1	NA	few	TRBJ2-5	TGTGCCACCAGTGATTTGAAGGGCAACCAAGAGACCCAGTACTTC	CATSDLKGNQETQYF
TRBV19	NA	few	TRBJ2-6	TGTGCCAGTAGTATAAGCTCGGGCTCTGGGGCCAACGTCCTGACTTTC	CASSISSGSGANVLTF
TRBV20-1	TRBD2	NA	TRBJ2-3	TGCAGTGCCAGGGAAGTTAGCGGGAGGGCCTTGGAAGATACGCAGTATTTT	CSAREVSGRALEDTQYF
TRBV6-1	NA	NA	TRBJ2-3	TGTGCCAGCAGTGCTACATGGACAGATACGCAGTATTTT	CASSATWTDTQYF
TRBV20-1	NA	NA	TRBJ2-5	TGCAGTGCTAGAGAGACCAGGACGAGAGGGGAGACCCAGTACTTC	CSARETRTRGETQYF
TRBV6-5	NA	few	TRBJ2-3	TGTGCCAGCAGTTACCCACAGGGTAGCACAGATACGCAGTATTTT	CASSYPQGSTDTQYF
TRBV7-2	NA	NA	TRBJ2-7	TGTGCCAGCAGCTTATCCTGGGGGCCCTACGAGCAGTACTTC	CASSLSWGPYEQYF
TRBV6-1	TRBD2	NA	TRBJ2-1	TGTGCCAGCAGCCTCGGGACTAGCGTATACAATGAGCAGTTCTTC	CASSLGTSVYNEQFF
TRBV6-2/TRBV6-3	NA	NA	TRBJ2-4	TGTGCCAGCAGTTACGCAAACAGGGAGCACATTCAGTACTTC	CASSYANREHIQYF
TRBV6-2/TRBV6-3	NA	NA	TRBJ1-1	TGTGCCAGCAGTACAGGGCTGGGGAACACTGAAGCTTTCTTT	CASSTGLGNTEAFF
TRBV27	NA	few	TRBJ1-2	TGTGCCAGCAGTCCCAAGGGCAGACTCCTTAACTATGGCTACACCTTC	CASSPKGRLLNYGYTF
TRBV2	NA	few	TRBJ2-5	TGTGCCAGCAGTGAAGTTGAGGGAGGAACAGAGACCCAGTACTTC	CASSEVEGGTETQYF
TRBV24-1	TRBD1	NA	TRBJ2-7	TGTGCCACCAGTGATGGACAGGACTACGAGCAGTACTTC	CATSDGQDYEQYF
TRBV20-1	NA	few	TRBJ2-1	TGCAGTGCCACTCGGCTAGCGTCGAGATCCGGCGACAATGAGCAGTTCTTC	CSATRLASRSGDNEQFF
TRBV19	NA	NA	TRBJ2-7	TGTGCCAGTAGCAGGGACATACTTTACGAGCAGTACTTC	CASSRDILYEQYF
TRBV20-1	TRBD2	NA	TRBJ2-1	TGCAGTGCCCCGACTAGCGGGAGGATTTGGGAGCAGTTCTTC	CSAPTSGRIWEQFF
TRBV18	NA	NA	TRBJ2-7	TGTGCCAGCAGCTTCCCCGGGACGAACGAGCAGTACTTC	CASSFPGTNEQYF
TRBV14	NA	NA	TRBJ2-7	TGTGCCAGCAGCCAAGATTTAGAGCAGTACTTC	CASSQDLEQYF
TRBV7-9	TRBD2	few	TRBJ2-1	TGTGCCAGCAGCCCTATCAGTAGGACTAGCGGACTTTACAATGAGCAGTTCTTC	CASSPISRTSGLYNEQFF
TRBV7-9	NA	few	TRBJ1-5	TGTGCCAGCAGCCCCGGAGGCAGGACGAATCAGCCCCAGCATTTT	CASSPGGRTNQPQHF
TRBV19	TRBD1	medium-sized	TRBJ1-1	TGTGCCTCAAAGGAGGGGGCAGCTTTCTTT	CASKEGAAFF
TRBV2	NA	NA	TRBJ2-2	TGTGCCAGCCAGACGGGACTCAACACCGGGGAGCTGTTTTTT	CASQTGLNTGELFF
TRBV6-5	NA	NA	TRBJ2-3	TGTGCCAGCAGTTACTCTCAACCAGGCGTGGTCACTAGCACAGATACGCAGTATTTT	CASSYSQPGVVTSTDTQYF
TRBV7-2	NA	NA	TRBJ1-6	TGTGCCAGCAGCGCACGCTACTATTCACCCCTCCACTTT	CASSARYYSPLHF
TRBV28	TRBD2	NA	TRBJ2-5	TGTGCCAGCAGGCCGGGACAGTACTGGACTAGCGGGAGGGTAGGAGAGACCCAGTACTTC	CASRPGQYWTSGRVGETQYF
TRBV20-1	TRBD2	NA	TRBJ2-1	TGCAGTGCTAGAGTGACTAGCGGGAGGGCCAGCCCTGGCAATGAGCAGTTCTTC	CSARVTSGRASPGNEQFF
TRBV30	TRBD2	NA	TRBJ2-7	TGTGCCTGGAGTGTACCCCTCAGCGGGGGGACCTACGAGCAGTACTTC	CAWSVPLSGGTYEQYF
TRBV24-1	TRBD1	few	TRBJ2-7	TGTGCCACCAGCGCTGGGACAGGGGCCCTTGCGGGATACGAGCAGTACTTC	CATSAGTGALAGYEQYF
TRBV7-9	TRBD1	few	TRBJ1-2	TGTGCCAGCAGCCCCCGGACAGGGGCGGATGGCTACACCTTC	CASSPRTGADGYTF
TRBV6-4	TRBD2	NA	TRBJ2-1	TGTGCCAGCAGTGCCACCGACATGGGACTAGCGGCCAACAATGAGCAGTTCTTC	CASSATDMGLAANNEQFF
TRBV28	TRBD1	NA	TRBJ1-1	TGTGCCAGCAGTTGGTACAGGGGAGAGGCTTTCTTT	CASSWYRGEAFF
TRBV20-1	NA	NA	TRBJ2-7	TGCAGTGCTAGAGCGCGATACTACGAGCAGTACTTC	CSARARYYEQYF
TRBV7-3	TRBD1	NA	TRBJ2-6	TGTGCCAGCAGTCCCGAGGGGGCGCCTGGGGCCAACGTCCTGACTTTC	CASSPEGAPGANVLTF
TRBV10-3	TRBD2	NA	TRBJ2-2	TGTGCCACCAACAAACTAGCGGGAGCCAGCGGGGAGCTGTTTTTT	CATNKLAGASGELFF
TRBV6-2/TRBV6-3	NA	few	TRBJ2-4	TGTGCCAGCAGGCCTCCTGGAGCCAAAAACATTCAGTACTTC	CASRPPGAKNIQYF
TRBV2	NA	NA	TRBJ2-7	TGTGCCAGCAGTATAGGGCAGGCGGGGTACTACGAGCAGTACTTC	CASSIGQAGYYEQYF
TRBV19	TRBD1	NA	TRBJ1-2	TGTGCCAGTGTGCCGACAGGGAACTATGGCTACACCTTC	CASVPTGNYGYTF
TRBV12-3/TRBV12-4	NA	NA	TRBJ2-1	TGTGCCAGCGGCATTAGGAGCTCCTACAATGAGCAGTTCTTC	CASGIRSSYNEQFF